Following are 28 T cell receptor beta chains from one sample sequenced in a study of shared clonotypes between healthy human individuals. Sequenced by immunoSEQ multiplex PCR; TCRdb stores in-frame clones only, minus some. Here the sample spans fewer than 3 million clones, 92% being singletons. The specimen sequenced was naive CD4+ T cells from PBMCs. Indicated subset: CD45RA+ positively selected. These receptors all come from a man younger than 35 in good health. Some clones in this sample may be carry-over from other donors' samples.

The chain recombines TRBV18 with TRBJ2-6, with no clear D. The CDR3 contains 14 residues. V was pared by 11 bases and J by 1 base, with 12 bases between. Germline V gene lookup returns CDR1 KGHSH and CDR2 LQKENI. The CDR3 region has the DNA TGTGCCGCTAAAAAAGGGTCTGGGGCCAACGTCCTGACTTTC. Translation gives CAAKKGSGANVLTF.

The chain is built from TRBV15 and TRBJ2-1, with D unclear. CDR3 length: 15 amino acids. Looked up from germline, CDR1 is LNHNV and CDR2 is YYDKDF (reference sequence). V lost 3 bases to trimming and J lost 10 bases, with 19 bases between them. DNA of the CDR3: TGTGCCACCAGCAGGCCCCCCGGTACACAATGGGAGCAGTTCTTC. Its protein is CATSRPPGTQWEQFF.

V is TRBV6-6 and J is TRBJ2-1, with 7 bases that match TRBD1. The CDR3 covers 16 residues. Germline loops: CDR1 MNHNY, CDR2 SVGAGI (reference sequence). V dropped 2 bases and J dropped 0; count of bases not matched to a gene: 4. This CDR3 reads CASSYTHRGSYNEQFF. CDR3 nucleotides: TGTGCCAGCAGTTACACCCACAGGGGCTCCTACAATGAGCAGTTCTTC.

The chain uses TRBV18 and TRBJ2-7, with 9 bases aligning to TRBD1. J gave up 2 bases and V 8 bases, and 4 bases lay outside the gene matches. Germline V gene lookup returns CDR1 KGHSH and CDR2 LQKENI. The CDR3 consists of 13 residues. Here the CDR3 reads CASTWTGAYEQYF. The CDR3 region has the DNA TGTGCCAGCACATGGACAGGGGCCTACGAGCAGTACTTC. The whole variable domain, remainder taken from reference TRBV18 and TRBJ2-7, is NAGVMQNPRHLVRRRGQEARLRCSPMKGHSHVYWYRQLPEEGLKFMVYLQKENIIDESGMPKERFSAEFPKEGPSILRIQQVVRGDSAAYFCASTWTGAYEQYFGPGTRLTVT.

This chain uses TRBV7-9 with TRBJ2-2; the D gene is possibly TRBD1 (6 bases). CDR3 length: 14 residues. V gave up 2 bases and J gave up 6 bases, with 10 bases separating them. The germline CDR1 and CDR2 sequences are SEHNR and FQNEAQ (reference sequence). CDR3 in amino acids: CASSLFSGAGELFF. DNA of the CDR3: TGTGCCAGCAGCTTATTCTCAGGGGCCGGGGAGCTGTTTTTT.

CDR3 loop: CASSVGFGRGSSGNTIYF. DNA for the CDR3: TGTGCCAGCAGCGTAGGGTTCGGAAGAGGGTCCTCTGGAAACACCATATATTTT. The chain carries TRBV9 and TRBJ1-3; unclear D gene. This CDR3 contains 18 residues. Germline V gene sequence: CDR1 SGDLS, CDR2 YYNGEE. V dropped 0 bases and J dropped 0 bases, with 16 bases sitting between them.

This clone has only one observation. The genes are TRBV5-4 and TRBJ2-5, with 12 bases matching TRBD2. Germline trimming cut 4 bases from V and 4 bases from J; bases unmatched to any gene: 8. CDR1 is SGHNT, CDR2 YYREEE, per germline (reference sequence). The length of the CDR3 is 16 residues. The CDR3 region is CASSPSSGRDGETQYF. The CDR3 region has the DNA TGTGCCAGCAGCCCATCTAGCGGGAGGGATGGAGAGACCCAGTACTTC.

With respect to this clone: One end of the junction varies from germline; a read error may be responsible. The chain carries TRBV5-8 and TRBJ2-3; D not certain. CDR1 and CDR2 from the germline V gene are SGHTS and YDEGEE. The length of the CDR3 is 13 residues. CDR3 sequence reads: CASSLAVQIRKPF. The DNA of the CDR3 is TGTGCCAGCAGCTTAGCTGTCCAGATACGCAAACCTTTT.

The chain carries TRBV10-3 and TRBJ1-1; a weak D match, TRBD1 (6 bases). Per the germline V gene, CDR1 is ENHRY and CDR2 is SYGVKD. The CDR3 sequence is 13 residues long. V was trimmed by 10 bases and J by 1 base, leaving 13 bases between them. Here the CDR3 reads CATEDSPNTEAFF. For the CDR3, the DNA is TGTGCCACGGAGGACAGTCCGAACACTGAAGCTTTCTTT.

The chain recombines TRBV7-8 with TRBJ2-5; D is possibly TRBD1 (6 bases). Per the germline V gene, CDR1 is SGHVS and CDR2 is FQNEAQ. The CDR3 is made up of 13 amino acids. Between the trimmed V and J ends, which lost 5 bases and 4 bases, there was a span of 11 bases. The CDR3 region is CASSTGIGETQYF. The CDR3 nucleotides are TGTGCCAGCAGCACAGGGATCGGAGAGACCCAGTACTTC.

This chain joins TRBV2 and TRBJ2-3; 8 bases agree with TRBD1. This CDR3 region has 14 residues. The germline CDR1 and CDR2 sequences are SNHLY and FYNNEI. The J segment lost 4 bases and the V segment lost 7 bases, leaving 7 bases of the junction unmatched. DNA for the CDR3: TGTGCCAGCATCAGGGGGCGATCGGCAGATACGCAGTATTTT. It is translated as CASIRGRSADTQYF.

DNA of the CDR3: TGTGCCAGCAGCTTCCTGGGGGCATCGGGTGAAGCTTTCTTT. It encodes CASSFLGASGEAFF. The chain is built from TRBV7-3 and TRBJ1-1; a possible D gene is TRBD1 (6 bases). Trimming left V 3 bases short and J 7 bases short, with 15 bases between. The germline V gene has CDR1 SGHTA and CDR2 FQGTGA. The CDR3 loop spans 14 amino acids.

With respect to this clone: This sample also contains other DNA sequences that code for the same CDR3. The chain employs TRBV28 and TRBJ1-5; TRBD1 aligns across 9 bases. Trimming cost V 4 bases and J 1 base; bases outside gene matches: 5. From germline, CDR1 is MDHEN and CDR2 SYDVKM. This CDR3 spans 16 amino acids. CDR3 in DNA: TGTGCCAGCAGTTCCCCGGGACAGGGAAGCAATCAGCCCCAGCATTTT. Protein sequence: CASSSPGQGSNQPQHF.

Only one count was recorded for this clone. Other DNA sequences within the sample encode an identical CDR3. V usage is TRBV5-1 and J usage is TRBJ2-2; D unclear. CDR3 size: 13 residues. CDR1 is SGHRS, CDR2 YFSETQ, per germline. V was trimmed by 0 bases and J by 6 bases, leaving 6 bases between them. DNA of the CDR3: TGCGCCAGCAGCTTGGATCCGGCCGGGGAGCTGTTTTTT. This sequence encodes CASSLDPAGELFF.

The V and J genes are TRBV14 and TRBJ2-5; D gene ambiguous. The CDR3 covers 14 residues. Germline V gene lookup returns CDR1 SGHDN and CDR2 FVKESK. V was shortened by 0 bases and J by 7 bases, with 12 bases between the two germline ends. In nucleotides, the CDR3 is TGTGCCAGCAGCCAAGATCCCCTCCTTCGGACCCAGTACTTC. Its translation is CASSQDPLLRTQYF.

The rearrangement joins TRBV7-9 to TRBJ2-2, with D uncertain. The germline gives CDR1 SEHNR, CDR2 FQNEAQ (reference sequence). The CDR3 is 14 residues long. V was shortened by 4 bases and J by 1 base, with 7 bases between the two germline ends. In nucleotides, the CDR3 is TGTGCCAGCAGCTCCCCGGTGAACACCGGGGAGCTGTTTTTT. This gives the protein CASSSPVNTGELFF.

The rearrangement uses TRBV2 and TRBJ2-5; 10 nucleotides agree with TRBD2. The CDR3 spans 17 residues. The J segment lost 5 bases and the V segment lost 4 bases, leaving 13 bases of the junction unmatched. CDR1 is SNHLY and CDR2 is FYNNEI in the germline V gene. CDR3 in DNA: TGTGCCAGCAGTGTGTCCGCCCTAGCGGGAGCCCCCGAGACCCAGTACTTC. Residues: CASSVSALAGAPETQYF.

V gene TRBV7-2 combines with J gene TRBJ2-4; weak D call: TRBD2 (5 bases). Between the trimmed V and J ends, which lost 5 bases and 0 bases, there was a span of 23 bases. This CDR3 is built from 19 residues. Germline-derived CDR1 and CDR2 are SGHTA and FQGNSA. The CDR3 region is CASSQAPVGAAIAKNIQYF. In DNA form, the CDR3 reads TGTGCCAGCAGCCAGGCCCCCGTAGGAGCGGCTATAGCCAAAAACATTCAGTACTTC.

The rearrangement joins TRBV27 to TRBJ1-2, with D unresolved. Trimming removed 0 bases at V and 4 bases at J, with 9 bases between. The CDR3 is 14 residues long. In germline, CDR1 is MNHEY, CDR2 SMNVEV (reference sequence). The CDR3 spells CASSLSPPSYGYTF. The CDR3 nucleotides are TGTGCCAGCAGTTTATCTCCCCCCAGCTATGGCTACACCTTC.

CDR3 region: CASSPDSNRSMNTEAFF. Here the CDR3 DNA reads TGTGCCAGCAGTCCAGACAGCAACCGCTCCATGAACACTGAAGCTTTCTTT. The chain carries TRBV7-3 and TRBJ1-1; a weak D match, TRBD1 (5 bases). Germline V gives CDR1 SGHTA, CDR2 FQGTGA. CDR3 length: 17 residues. V lost 6 bases to trimming and J lost 0 bases, with 20 bases between them.

The chain joins TRBV19 to TRBJ2-5; TRBD2 aligns across 13 bases. The V gene's germline CDR1 is LNHDA and CDR2 SQIVND (reference sequence). Trimming took 3 bases from V and 4 from J; bases not matched to a gene: 5. The CDR3 is made up of 16 amino acids. For the CDR3, the DNA is TGTGCCAGTAGTATCGGACTAGCGGGAGTTGGAGAGACCCAGTACTTC. Translating it yields CASSIGLAGVGETQYF.

J is TRBJ2-7 and V is TRBV30, with TRBD2 matching over 11 bases. In germline, CDR1 is GTSNPN, CDR2 SVGIG (reference sequence). After removal of 0 bases from V and 6 bases from J, the junction contained 7 bases not matched to a gene. The CDR3 loop spans 15 amino acids. CDR3 region: CAWSVGLAGGSEQYF. In nucleotides, the CDR3 is TGTGCCTGGAGTGTAGGCCTAGCGGGAGGATCCGAGCAGTACTTC.

This clone was detected a few times. The chain has TRBV4-1 and TRBJ1-5, with 9 bases lining up with TRBD1. This CDR3 spans 13 amino acids. From germline, CDR1 is MGHRA and CDR2 YSYEKL. After removal of 3 bases from V and 6 bases from J, the junction contained 0 bases not matched to a gene. CDR3 coding DNA: TGCGCCAGCAGCCAGACAGGGGGTCAGCCCCAGCATTTT. Encoded protein: CASSQTGGQPQHF.

The chain carries TRBV7-2 and TRBJ1-2; 8 nucleotides align to TRBD1. The CDR3 is 14 amino acids. The J segment lost 3 bases and the V segment lost 4 bases, leaving 4 bases of the junction unmatched. Germline V CDR1 and CDR2: SGHTA, FQGNSA. The CDR3 sequence: CASSSGTGDYGYTF. The CDR3 DNA reads as TGTGCCAGCAGCTCAGGGACAGGCGACTATGGCTACACCTTC.

This chain uses TRBV9 with TRBJ2-1; D is ambiguous. V dropped 4 bases and J dropped 0 bases, with 14 bases sitting between them. The CDR3 is 16 residues long. Germline loops: CDR1 SGDLS, CDR2 YYNGEE. This chain's CDR3 is CASSPDIWSSYNEQFF. Here the CDR3 DNA reads TGTGCCAGCAGCCCCGACATTTGGAGCTCCTACAATGAGCAGTTCTTC. Variable domain in full (rest from reference TRBV9 and TRBJ2-1): DSGVTQTPKHLITATGQRVTLRCSPRSGDLSVYWYQQSLDQGLQFLIQYYNGEERAKGNILERFSAQQFPDLHSELNLSSLELGDSALYFCASSPDIWSSYNEQFFGPGTRLTVL.

V gene TRBV27 combines with J gene TRBJ2-7, with 8 bases fitting TRBD1. The CDR3 is 14 amino acids. CDR1 MNHEY and CDR2 SMNVEV come from the germline V gene (reference sequence). Losses at the gene ends were 3 bases for V and 2 bases for J; bases not matched to a gene: 3. The CDR3 region is CASSFQGAPYEQYF. The CDR3 bases are TGTGCCAGCAGTTTTCAGGGGGCGCCCTACGAGCAGTACTTC.

The CDR3 DNA reads TGTGCCAGCAGCACATCTAGCGGGAGATCCTACGAGCAGTACTTC. Protein product: CASSTSSGRSYEQYF. The genes are TRBV7-9 and TRBJ2-7, with 10 bases matching TRBD2. The J segment lost 1 base and the V segment lost 5 bases, leaving 5 bases of the junction unmatched. This CDR3 has 15 amino acids. Germline V gene lookup returns CDR1 SEHNR and CDR2 FQNEAQ (reference sequence).

This chain joins TRBV14 and TRBJ1-1; maybe TRBD1 (6 bases). The V end was cut by 4 bases, the J end by 8 bases, with 14 bases between. The germline CDR1 and CDR2 sequences are SGHDN and FVKESK. The CDR3 runs 13 residues. Here the CDR3 DNA reads TGTGCCAGCAGCCCACGACAGGTTCAGGAAGCTTTCTTT. Its translation: CASSPRQVQEAFF.